The clone carrying this TCR beta chain was recorded at least ten times. Its antigen remains unknown. Individual cDNA molecules received unique molecular identifiers during library preparation. TCRdb redid the calling of the 5' RACE reads with MiXCR, one entry per CDR3 protein. Here the sample spans under 85,000 distinct CDR3 sequences, around 10% being singletons. This entry belongs to a study of early T cells in non-severe SARS-CoV-2 infection. Study as a whole: The sequenced material was bulk RNA from unsorted whole blood, and its chains were unpaired. Findings and limits, study-wide: Matches to VDJdb favored anti-spike CD8 responses and missed private and CD4 specificities.

The V and J ends lost 7 bases and 12 bases, in that order; junction bases with no gene match: 5. Germline CDR1 is SQVTM and CDR2 is ANQGSEA. The length of the CDR3 is 9 residues. This sequence was found in an adult who was a healthcare worker with PCR-confirmed SARS-CoV-2 infection or an uninfected control (not recorded which). The donor label of this sample is uncertain. This specimen consisted of whole blood, obtained at baseline. The chain links TRBV29-1 to TRBJ1-2; TRBD1 agrees at 7 bases. The CDR3, as DNA: TGCAGCGGCGGACAGGAGAACACCTTC. It is translated as CSGGQENTF. The variable domain in full, with the rest retrieved from reference TRBV29-1 and TRBJ1-2, is SAVISQKPSRDICQRGTSLTIQCQVDSQVTMMFWYRQQPGQSLTLIATANQGSEATYESGFVIDKFPISRPNLTFSTLTVSNMSPEDSSIYLCSGGQENTFGSGTRLTVV.